The clone carrying this TCR beta chain is categorized as medium-sized. Antigen specificity is unknown. Each CDR3 protein gets one entry after TCRdb re-called the multiplex PCR reads with MiXCR. The sample carries about 20,000 distinct CDR3 sequences, approximately 33% recorded once. This record comes from a study of breast tumors, draining lymph nodes, adjacent tissues. The study's findings and limits: Tumor and nontumor repertoires were significantly more similar in luminal-like than in basal-like breast cancer. That most tumor T cells come from lymph nodes remained unproven. Tumors had less TCR diversity than lymph nodes, more than nontumor tissue. The data were judged consistent with most tumor T cells coming from lymph node and expanding in tumor.

This sequence was found in a female donor with breast cancer. Some clones in this sample may be carry-over from other donors' samples. Sequenced material: breast tumor tissue.

This chain's CDR3 is CASSLVLASYEQYF. CDR3 in DNA: TGTGCCAGCAGCTTAGTCCTAGCTTCCTACGAGCAGTACTTC. V usage is TRBV7-2 and J usage is TRBJ2-7; perhaps TRBD2 as D (5 bases). Germline V lookup: CDR1 SGHTA, CDR2 FQGNSA. V lost 1 base, J lost 1 base, and 8 bases lay in between. The CDR3 has 14 residues.